This TCR beta chain comes out of a study of T cells after yellow fever vaccination. This clonotype has more than one count but fewer than ten. Per the germline V gene, CDR1 is LGHNA and CDR2 is YSLEER. CDR3 length: 15 amino acids. V was shortened by 0 bases and J by 2 bases, with 8 bases between the two germline ends. In TCRdb, the 5' RACE reads were re-called with MiXCR into one record per CDR3 protein. The sample has roughly 70,000 distinct CDR3 sequences, around 7.7% seen once; the top ten hold more than 35%. The specimen comprised CD8+ T cells sorted from PBMCs, sampled on the day of the yellow fever booster vaccination. The rearrangement joins TRBV4-3 to TRBJ2-1; TRBD2 is a possible D gene (5 bases). The source is a man aged 25 to 40 who received the YFV17D yellow fever vaccine. CDR3 in amino acids: CASSQDSGTYNEQFF. For the CDR3, the DNA is TGCGCCAGCAGCCAAGATTCGGGAACCTACAATGAGCAGTTCTTC.